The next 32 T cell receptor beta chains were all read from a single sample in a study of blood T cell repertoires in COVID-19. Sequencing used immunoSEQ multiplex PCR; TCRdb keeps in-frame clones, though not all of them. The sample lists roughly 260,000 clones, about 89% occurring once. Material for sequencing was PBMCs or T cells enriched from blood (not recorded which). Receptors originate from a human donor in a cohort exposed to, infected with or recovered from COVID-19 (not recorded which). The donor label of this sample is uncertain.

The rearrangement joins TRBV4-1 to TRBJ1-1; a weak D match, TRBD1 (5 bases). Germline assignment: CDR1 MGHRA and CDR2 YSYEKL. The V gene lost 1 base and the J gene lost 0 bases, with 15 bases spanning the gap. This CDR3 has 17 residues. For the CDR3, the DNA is TGCGCCAGCAGCCAAGGGAAGGGGAGGGGAATGAACACTGAAGCTTTCTTT. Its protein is CASSQGKGRGMNTEAFF.

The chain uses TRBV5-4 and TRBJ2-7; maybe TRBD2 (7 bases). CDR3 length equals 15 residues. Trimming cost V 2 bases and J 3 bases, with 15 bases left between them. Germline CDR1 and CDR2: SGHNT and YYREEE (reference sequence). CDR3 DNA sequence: TGTGCCAGCAGCTTCCGGGGGGCGACGGGCTACGAGCAGTACTTC. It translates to CASSFRGATGYEQYF.

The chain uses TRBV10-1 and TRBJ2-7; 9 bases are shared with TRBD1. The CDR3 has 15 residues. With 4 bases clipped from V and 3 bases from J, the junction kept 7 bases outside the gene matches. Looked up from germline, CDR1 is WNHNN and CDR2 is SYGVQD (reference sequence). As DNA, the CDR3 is TGCGCCAGCAGTGGAACCGGGACAGGGTTCTACGAGCAGTACTTC. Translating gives CASSGTGTGFYEQYF.

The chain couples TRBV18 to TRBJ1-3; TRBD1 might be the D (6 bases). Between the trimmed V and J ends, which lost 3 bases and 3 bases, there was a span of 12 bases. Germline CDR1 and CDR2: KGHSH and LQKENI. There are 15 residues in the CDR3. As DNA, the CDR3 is TGTGCCAGCTCACCTACAGGGACGCATGGAAACACCATATATTTT. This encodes CASSPTGTHGNTIYF.

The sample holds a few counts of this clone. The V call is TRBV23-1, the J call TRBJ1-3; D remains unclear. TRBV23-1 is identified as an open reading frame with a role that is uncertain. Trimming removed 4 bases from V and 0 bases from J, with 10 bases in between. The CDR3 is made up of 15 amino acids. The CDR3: CASSRTPFSGNTIYF. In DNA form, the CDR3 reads TGCGCCAGCAGTCGGACTCCCTTCTCTGGAAACACCATATATTTT.

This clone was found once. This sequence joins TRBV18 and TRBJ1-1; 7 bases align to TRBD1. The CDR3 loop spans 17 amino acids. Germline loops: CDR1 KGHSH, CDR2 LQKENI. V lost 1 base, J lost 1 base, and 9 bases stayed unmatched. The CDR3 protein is CASSPLPGQRTNTEAFF. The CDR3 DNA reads TGTGCCAGCTCACCACTTCCGGGACAGAGGACGAACACTGAAGCTTTCTTT.

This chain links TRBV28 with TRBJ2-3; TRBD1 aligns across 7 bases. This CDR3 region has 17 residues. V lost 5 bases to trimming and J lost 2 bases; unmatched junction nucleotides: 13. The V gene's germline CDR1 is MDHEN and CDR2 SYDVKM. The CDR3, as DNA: TGTGCCAGCAGTCCTCTTACAGGGGATGGCCTCACAGATACGCAGTATTTT. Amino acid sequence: CASSPLTGDGLTDTQYF. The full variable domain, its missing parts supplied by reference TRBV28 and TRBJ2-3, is DVKVTQSSRYLVKRTGEKVFLECVQDMDHENMFWYRQDPGLGLRLIYFSYDVKMKEKGDIPEGYSVSREKKERFSLILESASTNQTSMYLCASSPLTGDGLTDTQYFGPGTRLTVL.

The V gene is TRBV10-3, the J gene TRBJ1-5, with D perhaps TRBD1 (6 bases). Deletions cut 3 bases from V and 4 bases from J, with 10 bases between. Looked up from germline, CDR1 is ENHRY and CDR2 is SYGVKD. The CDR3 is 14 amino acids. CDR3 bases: TGTGCCATCAGTGAAGCAGGGGTGAATCAGCCCCAGCATTTT. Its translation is CAISEAGVNQPQHF.

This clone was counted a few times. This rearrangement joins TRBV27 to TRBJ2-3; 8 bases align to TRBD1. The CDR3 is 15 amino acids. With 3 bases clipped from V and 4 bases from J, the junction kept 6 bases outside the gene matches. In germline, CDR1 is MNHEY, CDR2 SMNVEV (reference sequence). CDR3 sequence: CASSLAGGSPDTQYF. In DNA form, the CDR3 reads TGTGCCAGCAGTTTGGCAGGGGGCTCCCCAGATACGCAGTATTTT.

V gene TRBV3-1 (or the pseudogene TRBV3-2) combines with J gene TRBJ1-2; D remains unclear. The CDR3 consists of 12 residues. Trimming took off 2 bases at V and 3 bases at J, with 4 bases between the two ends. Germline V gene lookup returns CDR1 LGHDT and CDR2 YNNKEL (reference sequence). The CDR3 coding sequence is TGTGCCAGCAGCCAATCTGACTATGGCTACACCTTC. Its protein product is CASSQSDYGYTF.

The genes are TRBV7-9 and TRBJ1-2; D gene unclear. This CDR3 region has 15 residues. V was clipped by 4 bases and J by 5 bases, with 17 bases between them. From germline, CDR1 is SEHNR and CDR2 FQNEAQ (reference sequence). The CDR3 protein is CASSSTVGSGYGYTF. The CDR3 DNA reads TGTGCCAGCAGCTCGACTGTGGGATCGGGATATGGCTACACCTTC.

The CDR3 sequence is CASSPDRGQGVNTEAFF. DNA for the CDR3: TGCGCCAGCAGCCCGGACAGGGGTCAAGGCGTGAACACTGAAGCTTTCTTT. The chain carries TRBV4-1 and TRBJ1-1; 9 bases are shared with TRBD1. Germline V gives CDR1 MGHRA, CDR2 YSYEKL. This CDR3 has 17 residues. With 4 bases clipped from V and 0 bases from J, the junction kept 9 bases outside the gene matches.

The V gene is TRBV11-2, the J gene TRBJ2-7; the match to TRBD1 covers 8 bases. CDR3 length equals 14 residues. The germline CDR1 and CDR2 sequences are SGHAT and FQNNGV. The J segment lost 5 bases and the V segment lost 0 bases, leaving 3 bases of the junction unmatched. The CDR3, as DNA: TGTGCCAGCAGCTTAGAGGCAGGGGGCAACGAGCAGTACTTC. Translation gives CASSLEAGGNEQYF.

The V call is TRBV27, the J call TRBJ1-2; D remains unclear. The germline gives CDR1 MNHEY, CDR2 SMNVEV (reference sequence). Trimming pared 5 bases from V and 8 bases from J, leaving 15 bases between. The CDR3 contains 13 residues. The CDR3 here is CASSPSPAVGYTF. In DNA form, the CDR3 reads TGTGCCAGCAGTCCAAGCCCAGCGGTCGGCTACACCTTC.

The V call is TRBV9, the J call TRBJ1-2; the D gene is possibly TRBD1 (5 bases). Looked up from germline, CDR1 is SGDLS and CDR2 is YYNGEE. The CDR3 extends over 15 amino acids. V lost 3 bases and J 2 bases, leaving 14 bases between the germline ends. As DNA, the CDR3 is TGTGCCAGCAGCGAGGCCCCACAGGAAAACTATGGCTACACCTTC. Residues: CASSEAPQENYGYTF.

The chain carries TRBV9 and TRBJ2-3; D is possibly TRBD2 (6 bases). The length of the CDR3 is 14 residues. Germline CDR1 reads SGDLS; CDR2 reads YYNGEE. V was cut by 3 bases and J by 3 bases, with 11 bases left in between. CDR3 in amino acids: CASSGARGTDTQYF. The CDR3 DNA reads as TGTGCCAGCAGCGGGGCTCGGGGGACAGATACGCAGTATTTT. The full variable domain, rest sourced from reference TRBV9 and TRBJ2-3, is DSGVTQTPKHLITATGQRVTLRCSPRSGDLSVYWYQQSLDQGLQFLIQYYNGEERAKGNILERFSAQQFPDLHSELNLSSLELGDSALYFCASSGARGTDTQYFGPGTRLTVL.

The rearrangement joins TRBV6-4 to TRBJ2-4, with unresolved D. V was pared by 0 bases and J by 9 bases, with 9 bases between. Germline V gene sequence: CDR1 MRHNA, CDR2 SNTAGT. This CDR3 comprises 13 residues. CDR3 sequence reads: CASSDSLLGIQYF. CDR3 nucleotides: TGTGCCAGCAGTGACTCGCTTCTCGGCATTCAGTACTTC.

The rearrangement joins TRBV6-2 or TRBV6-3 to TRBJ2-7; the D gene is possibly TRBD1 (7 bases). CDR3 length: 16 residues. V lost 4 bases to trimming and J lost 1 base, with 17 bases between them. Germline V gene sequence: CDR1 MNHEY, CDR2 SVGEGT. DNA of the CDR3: TGTGCCAGCAGTTCCGCGGGGACAGAGAGTTCCTACGAGCAGTACTTC. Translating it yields CASSSAGTESSYEQYF.

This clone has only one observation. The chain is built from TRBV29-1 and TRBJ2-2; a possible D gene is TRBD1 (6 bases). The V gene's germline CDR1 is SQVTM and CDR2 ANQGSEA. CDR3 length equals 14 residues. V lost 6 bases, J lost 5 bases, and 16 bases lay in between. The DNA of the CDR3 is TGCAGCGTCCTGCCGGGACAATCGACCGGGGAGCTGTTTTTT. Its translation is CSVLPGQSTGELFF.

CDR3 sequence reads: CASSDPGLRGTYEQYF. The DNA of the CDR3 is TGTGCCAGCAGTGACCCGGGACTGAGAGGGACCTACGAGCAGTACTTC. V is TRBV6-1 and J is TRBJ2-7, with D perhaps TRBD2 (6 bases). Trimming cost V 3 bases and J 2 bases, with 17 bases left between them. Germline V CDR1 and CDR2: MNHNS, SASEGT. The CDR3 loop spans 16 amino acids.

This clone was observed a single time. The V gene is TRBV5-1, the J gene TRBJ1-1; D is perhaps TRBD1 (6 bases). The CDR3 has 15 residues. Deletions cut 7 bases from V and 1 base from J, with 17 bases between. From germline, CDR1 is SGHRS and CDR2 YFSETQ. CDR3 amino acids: CASRKQGTSNTEAFF. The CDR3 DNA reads TGCGCCAGCCGAAAACAGGGAACCTCGAACACTGAAGCTTTCTTT.

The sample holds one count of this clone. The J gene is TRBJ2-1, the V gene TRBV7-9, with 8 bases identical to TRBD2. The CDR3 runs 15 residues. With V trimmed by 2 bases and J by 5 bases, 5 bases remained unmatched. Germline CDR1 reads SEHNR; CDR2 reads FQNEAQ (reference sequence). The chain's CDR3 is CASSLNPGLDNEQFF. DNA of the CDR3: TGTGCCAGCAGCTTAAACCCGGGACTAGACAATGAGCAGTTCTTC.

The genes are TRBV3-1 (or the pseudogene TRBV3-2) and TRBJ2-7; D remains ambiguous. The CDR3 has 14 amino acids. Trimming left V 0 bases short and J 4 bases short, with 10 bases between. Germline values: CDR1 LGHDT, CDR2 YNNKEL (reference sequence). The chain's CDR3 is CASSQDRGRYEQYF. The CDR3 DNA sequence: TGTGCCAGCAGCCAAGATCGAGGAAGGTACGAGCAGTACTTC.

In DNA form, the CDR3 reads TGTGCCAGCAGTGAGGGCAGCGGCATCGGGGAGCTGTTTTTT. Protein product: CASSEGSGIGELFF. This chain links TRBV2 with TRBJ2-2; tentative D call: TRBD2 (5 bases). Trimming stripped 3 bases from V and 7 bases from J, with 12 bases between. Germline V CDR1 and CDR2: SNHLY, FYNNEI. CDR3 length equals 14 residues.

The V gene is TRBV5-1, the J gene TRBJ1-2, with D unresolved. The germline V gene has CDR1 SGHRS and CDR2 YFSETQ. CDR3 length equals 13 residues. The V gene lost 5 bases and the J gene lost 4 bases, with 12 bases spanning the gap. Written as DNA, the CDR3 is TGCGCCAGCAGGGCTGAGACTTTCTATGGCTACACCTTC. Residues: CASRAETFYGYTF. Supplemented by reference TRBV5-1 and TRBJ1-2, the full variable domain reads KAGVTQTPRYLIKTRGQQVTLSCSPISGHRSVSWYQQTPGQGLQFLFEYFSETQRNKGNFPGRFSGRQFSNSRSEMNVSTLELGDSALYLCASRAETFYGYTFGSGTRLTVV.

CDR3 loop: CASRSPGMGTGELFF. The CDR3 DNA is TGCGCCAGCAGGAGTCCGGGGATGGGCACCGGGGAGCTGTTTTTT. The chain couples TRBV4-1 to TRBJ2-2, with D possibly TRBD2 on 5 matching bases. CDR3 length: 15 amino acids. Per the germline V gene, CDR1 is MGHRA and CDR2 is YSYEKL. Trimming pared 6 bases from V and 4 bases from J, leaving 15 bases between.

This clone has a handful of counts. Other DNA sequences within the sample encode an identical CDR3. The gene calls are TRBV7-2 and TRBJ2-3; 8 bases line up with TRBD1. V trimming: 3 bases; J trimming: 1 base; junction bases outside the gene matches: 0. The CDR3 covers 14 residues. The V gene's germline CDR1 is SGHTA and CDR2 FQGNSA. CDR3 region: CASSLGQGTDTQYF. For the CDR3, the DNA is TGTGCCAGCAGCTTGGGACAGGGCACAGATACGCAGTATTTT.

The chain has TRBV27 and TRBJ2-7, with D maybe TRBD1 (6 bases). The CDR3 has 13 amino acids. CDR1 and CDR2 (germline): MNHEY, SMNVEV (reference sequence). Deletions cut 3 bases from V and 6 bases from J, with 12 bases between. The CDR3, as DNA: TGTGCCAGCAGTTTGGATCCAGGGGTCGAGCAGTACTTC. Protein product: CASSLDPGVEQYF.

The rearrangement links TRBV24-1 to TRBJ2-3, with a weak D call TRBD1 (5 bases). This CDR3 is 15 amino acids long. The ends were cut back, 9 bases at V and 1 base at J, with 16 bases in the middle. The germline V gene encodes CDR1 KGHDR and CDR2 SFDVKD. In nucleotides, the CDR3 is TGTGCCACCCGGGCTGGGGCAGGCGGCACAGATACGCAGTATTTT. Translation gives CATRAGAGGTDTQYF.

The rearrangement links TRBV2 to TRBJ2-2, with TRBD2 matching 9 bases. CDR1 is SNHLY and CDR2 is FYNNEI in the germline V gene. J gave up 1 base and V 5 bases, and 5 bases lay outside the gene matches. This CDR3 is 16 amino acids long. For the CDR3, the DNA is TGTGCCAGCAGTTGGCGGGGGGGCCTGAACACCGGGGAGCTGTTTTTT. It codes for CASSWRGGLNTGELFF.

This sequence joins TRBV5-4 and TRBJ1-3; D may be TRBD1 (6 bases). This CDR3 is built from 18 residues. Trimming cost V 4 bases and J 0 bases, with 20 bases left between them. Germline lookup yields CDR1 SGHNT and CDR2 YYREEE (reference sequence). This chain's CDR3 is CASSLGAGAFSSGNTIYF. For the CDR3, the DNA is TGTGCCAGCAGCCTAGGGGCGGGGGCCTTCAGCTCTGGAAACACCATATATTTT.

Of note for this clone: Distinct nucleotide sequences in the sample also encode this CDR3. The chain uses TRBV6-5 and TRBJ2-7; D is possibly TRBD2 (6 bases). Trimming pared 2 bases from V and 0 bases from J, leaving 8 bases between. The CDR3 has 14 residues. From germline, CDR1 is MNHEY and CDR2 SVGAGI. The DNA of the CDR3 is TGTGCCAGCAGTTACACCGGGGGCTCCTACGAGCAGTACTTC. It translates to CASSYTGGSYEQYF.